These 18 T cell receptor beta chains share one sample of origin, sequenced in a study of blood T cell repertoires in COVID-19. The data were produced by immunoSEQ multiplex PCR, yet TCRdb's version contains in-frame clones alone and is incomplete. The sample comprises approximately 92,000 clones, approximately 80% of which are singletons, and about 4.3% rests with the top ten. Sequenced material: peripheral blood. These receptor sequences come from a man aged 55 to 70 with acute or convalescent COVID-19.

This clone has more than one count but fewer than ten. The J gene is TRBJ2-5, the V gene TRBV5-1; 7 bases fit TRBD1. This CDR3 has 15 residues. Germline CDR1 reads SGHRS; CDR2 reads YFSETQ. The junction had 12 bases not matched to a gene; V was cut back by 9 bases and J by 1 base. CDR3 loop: CATKDRDRVQETQYF. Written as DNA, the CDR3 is TGCGCCACCAAAGATCGGGACAGAGTCCAAGAGACCCAGTACTTC.

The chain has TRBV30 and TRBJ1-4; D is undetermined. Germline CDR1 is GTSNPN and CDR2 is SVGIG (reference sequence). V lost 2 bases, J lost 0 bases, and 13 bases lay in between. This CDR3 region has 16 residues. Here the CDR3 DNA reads TGTGCCTGGAGTACTGACTCCCTTGCAACTAATGAAAAACTGTTTTTT. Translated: CAWSTDSLATNEKLFF.

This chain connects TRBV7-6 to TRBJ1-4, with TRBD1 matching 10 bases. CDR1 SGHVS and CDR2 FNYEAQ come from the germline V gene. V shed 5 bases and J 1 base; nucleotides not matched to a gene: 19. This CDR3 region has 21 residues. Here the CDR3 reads CASSRNPIRDRGEETNEKLFF. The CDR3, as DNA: TGTGCCAGCAGCCGAAACCCGATCCGGGACAGGGGAGAGGAAACTAATGAAAAACTGTTTTTT.

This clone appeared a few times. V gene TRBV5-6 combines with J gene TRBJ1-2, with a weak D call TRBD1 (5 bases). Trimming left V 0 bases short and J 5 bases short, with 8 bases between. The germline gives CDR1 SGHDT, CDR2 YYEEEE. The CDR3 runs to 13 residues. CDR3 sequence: CASSLEGAYGYTF. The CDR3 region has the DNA TGTGCCAGCAGCTTGGAAGGGGCTTATGGCTACACCTTC. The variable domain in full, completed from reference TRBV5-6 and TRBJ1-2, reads DAGVTQSPTHLIKTRGQQVTLRCSPKSGHDTVSWYQQALGQGPQFIFQYYEEEERQRGNFPDRFSGHQFPNYSSELNVNALLLGDSALYLCASSLEGAYGYTFGSGTRLTVV.

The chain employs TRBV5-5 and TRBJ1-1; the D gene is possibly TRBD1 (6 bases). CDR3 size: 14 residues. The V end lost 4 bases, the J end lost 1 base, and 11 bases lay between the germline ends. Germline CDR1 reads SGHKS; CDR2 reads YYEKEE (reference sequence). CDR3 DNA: TGTGCCAGCAGCCCTTCGACAGGGAACACTGAAGCTTTCTTT. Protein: CASSPSTGNTEAFF.

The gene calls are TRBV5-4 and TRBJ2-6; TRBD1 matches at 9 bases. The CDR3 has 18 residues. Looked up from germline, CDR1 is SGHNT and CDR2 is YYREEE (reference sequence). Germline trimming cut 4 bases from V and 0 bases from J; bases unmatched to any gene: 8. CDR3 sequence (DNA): TGTGCCAGCAGCACGGGACAGGGATTCTTCTCTGGGGCCAACGTCCTGACTTTC. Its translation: CASSTGQGFFSGANVLTF.

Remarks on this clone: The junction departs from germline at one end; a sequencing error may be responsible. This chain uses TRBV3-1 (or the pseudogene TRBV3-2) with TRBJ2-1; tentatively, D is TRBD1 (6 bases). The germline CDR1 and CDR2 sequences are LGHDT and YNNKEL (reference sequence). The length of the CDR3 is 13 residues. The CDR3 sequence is CASSQGGRSTLLF. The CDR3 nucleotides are TGTGCCAGCAGCCAAGGGGGGCGCAGCACCCTACTCTTC.

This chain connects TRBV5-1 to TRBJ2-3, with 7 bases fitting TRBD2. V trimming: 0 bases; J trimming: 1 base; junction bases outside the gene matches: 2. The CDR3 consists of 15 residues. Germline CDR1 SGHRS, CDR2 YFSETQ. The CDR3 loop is CASSLGTSGTDTQYF. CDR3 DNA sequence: TGCGCCAGCAGCTTGGGAACTAGCGGCACAGATACGCAGTATTTT.

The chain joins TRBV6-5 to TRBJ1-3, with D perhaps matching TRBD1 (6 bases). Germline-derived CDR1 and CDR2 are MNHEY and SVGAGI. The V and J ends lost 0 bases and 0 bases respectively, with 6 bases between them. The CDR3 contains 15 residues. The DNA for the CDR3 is TGTGCCAGCAGTTACTCAGGGGGCTCTGGAAACACCATATATTTT. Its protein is CASSYSGGSGNTIYF.

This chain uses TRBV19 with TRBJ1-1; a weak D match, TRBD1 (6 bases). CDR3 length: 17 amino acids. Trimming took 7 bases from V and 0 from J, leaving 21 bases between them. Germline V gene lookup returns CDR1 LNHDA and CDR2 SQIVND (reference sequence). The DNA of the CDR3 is TGTGCCAGTACCAAAGGGGGGGGCAGGGTAATGAACACTGAAGCTTTCTTT. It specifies CASTKGGGRVMNTEAFF.

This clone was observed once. The CDR3 here is CASSGQGGNQPQHF. DNA for the CDR3: TGTGCCAGCTCCGGACAGGGTGGGAATCAGCCCCAGCATTTT. The chain employs TRBV18 and TRBJ1-5, with 8 bases matching TRBD1. V lost 6 bases, J lost 4 bases, and 5 bases stayed unmatched. Germline V gene sequence: CDR1 KGHSH, CDR2 LQKENI. This CDR3 has 14 residues.

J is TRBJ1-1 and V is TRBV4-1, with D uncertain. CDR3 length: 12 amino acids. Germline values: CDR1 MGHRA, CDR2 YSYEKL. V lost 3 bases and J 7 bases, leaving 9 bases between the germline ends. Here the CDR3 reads CASSQNGVEAFF. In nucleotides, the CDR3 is TGCGCCAGCAGCCAGAACGGGGTTGAAGCTTTCTTT.

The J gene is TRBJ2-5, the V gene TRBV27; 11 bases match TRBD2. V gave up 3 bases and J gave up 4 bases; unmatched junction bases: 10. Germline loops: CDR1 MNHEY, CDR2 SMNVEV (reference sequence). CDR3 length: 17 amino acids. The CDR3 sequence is CASSFFSGGAWGETQYF. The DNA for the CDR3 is TGTGCCAGCAGTTTCTTTAGCGGGGGGGCCTGGGGAGAGACCCAGTACTTC.

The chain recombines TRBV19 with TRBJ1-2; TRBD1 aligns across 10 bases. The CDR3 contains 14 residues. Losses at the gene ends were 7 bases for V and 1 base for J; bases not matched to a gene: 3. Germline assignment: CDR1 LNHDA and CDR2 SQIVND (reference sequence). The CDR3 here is CASTGTGVNYGYTF. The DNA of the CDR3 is TGTGCCAGTACTGGGACAGGGGTTAACTATGGCTACACCTTC.

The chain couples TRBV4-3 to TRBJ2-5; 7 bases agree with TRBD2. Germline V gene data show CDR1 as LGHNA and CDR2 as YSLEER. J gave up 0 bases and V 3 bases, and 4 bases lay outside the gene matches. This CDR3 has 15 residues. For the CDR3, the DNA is TGCGCCAGCAGCCAGGGGGGGTTGTACCAAGAGACCCAGTACTTC. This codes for CASSQGGLYQETQYF.

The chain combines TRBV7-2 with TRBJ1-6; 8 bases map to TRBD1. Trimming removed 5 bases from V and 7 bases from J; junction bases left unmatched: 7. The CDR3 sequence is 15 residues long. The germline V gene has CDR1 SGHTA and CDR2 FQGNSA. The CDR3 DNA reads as TGTGCCAGCAGCAACTGGACAGGGAACAATTCACCCCTCCACTTT. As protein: CASSNWTGNNSPLHF.

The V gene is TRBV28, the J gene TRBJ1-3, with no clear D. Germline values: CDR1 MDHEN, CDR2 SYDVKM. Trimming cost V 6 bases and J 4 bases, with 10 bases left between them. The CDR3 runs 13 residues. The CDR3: CASSLVAGNTIYF. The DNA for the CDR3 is TGTGCCAGCAGCCTTGTGGCCGGAAACACCATATATTTT.

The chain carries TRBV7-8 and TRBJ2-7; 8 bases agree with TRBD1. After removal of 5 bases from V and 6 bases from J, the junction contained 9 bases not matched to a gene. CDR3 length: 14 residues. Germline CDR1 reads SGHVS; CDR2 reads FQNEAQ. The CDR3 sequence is CASSSRDRPFEQYF. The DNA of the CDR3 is TGTGCCAGCAGCAGCCGGGACAGGCCCTTCGAGCAGTACTTC.